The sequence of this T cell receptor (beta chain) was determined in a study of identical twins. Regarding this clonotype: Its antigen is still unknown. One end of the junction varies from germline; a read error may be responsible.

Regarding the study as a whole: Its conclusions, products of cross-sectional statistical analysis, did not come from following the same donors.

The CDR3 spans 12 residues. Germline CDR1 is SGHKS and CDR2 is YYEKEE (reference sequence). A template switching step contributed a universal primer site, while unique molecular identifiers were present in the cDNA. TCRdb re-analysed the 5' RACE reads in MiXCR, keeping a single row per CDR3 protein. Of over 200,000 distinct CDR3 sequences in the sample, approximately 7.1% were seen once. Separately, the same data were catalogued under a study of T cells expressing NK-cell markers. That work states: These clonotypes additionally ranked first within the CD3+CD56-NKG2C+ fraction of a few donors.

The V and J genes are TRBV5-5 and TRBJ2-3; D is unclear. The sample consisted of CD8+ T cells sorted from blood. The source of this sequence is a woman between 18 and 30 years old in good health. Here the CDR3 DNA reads TGTGCCAGCATGAGAACTGGGGATAGGCAGTATTTT. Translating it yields CASMRTGDRQYF.